This T cell receptor (beta chain) was recorded in a study of shared clonotypes between healthy human individuals. Background on the study: Plates per donor: three CD4 naive, three CD4 memory, two CD8 naive, one CD8 memory.

This clone was seen a single time. Its antigen is unknown. Every immunoSEQ plate was one replicate of a subset's evenly spread DNA. Clones were sequenced by immunoSEQ multiplex PCR, and TCRdb holds only the in-frame ones, with some missing. The profile shows 2 million to 2.5 million clones, 85% to 95% of them singletons. The CDR3 loop spans 14 amino acids. The ends were cut back, 5 bases at V and 8 bases at J, with 15 bases in the middle. The germline V gene has CDR1 MNHNY and CDR2 SVGAGI (reference sequence). Study-wide points: Tissues were not sampled, only blood, and their repertoires likely differ.

The chain carries TRBV6-6 and TRBJ1-4; D might be TRBD1 (5 bases). The receptor was isolated from a man aged 18 to 29 in good health. Some clones in this sample may be carry-over from other donors' samples. Sequenced material: naive CD4+ T cells from PBMCs. The subset is: CD45RA+ positively selected. In DNA, the CDR3 is TGTGCCAGCAGTCCAACTGGGGCTTGGGAAAAACTGTTTTTT. This sequence encodes CASSPTGAWEKLFF.